This TCR beta chain was captured in a study of a mutant IDH1 vaccine in newly diagnosed glioma. At the level of the study: Averaging roughly 40 years of age, treated patients were approximately 62% male and approximately 40% female. Patients were pretreated with radiotherapy, temozolomide, or both, mostly both. General study results and limits: Top peripheral T cell clonotype shifts appeared unrelated to pseudoprogression. Vaccine-induced immune responses were detected in approximately 92% of patients.

The time point is: baseline, week 1 (first vaccination visit). Described treatment: pre-vaccination baseline after standard-of-care therapy. J lost 4 bases, V lost 7 bases, and 9 bases had no gene match. This CDR3 comprises 14 residues. In germline, CDR1 is MDHEN, CDR2 SYDVKM. The data were produced by immunoSEQ multiplex PCR, yet TCRdb's version contains in-frame clones alone and is incomplete. The sample holds more than 50,000 clones, 86% seen once. A remark on this clone: What it recognizes is unknown.

The material was PBMCs, obtained from a glioma patient treated with radiotherapy, temozolomide or both. The rearrangement uses TRBV28 and TRBJ2-5, with 7 bases identical to TRBD1. The receptor comes from a man under 40 with glioma. The CDR3 DNA follows: TGTGCCAGCATAAGGGACAGAGTGACAGAGACCCAGTACTTC. Translating it yields CASIRDRVTETQYF.